A single sample is the source of the 5 T cell receptor beta chains below, sequenced in a study of CD8 T cells in ankylosing spondylitis. TCRdb called the 5' RACE reads again in MiXCR, with one record for every CDR3 protein. Of about 350,000 distinct CDR3 sequences listed, 20% were seen once; the top ten hold under 15%. The sample taken for sequencing was blood, either unsorted or a sorted T cell fraction (not recorded which). These receptors originate from a male donor with ankylosing spondylitis or in good health (not recorded which).

This clonotype was seen just once. The chain carries TRBV20-1 and TRBJ2-1, with 11 bases fitting TRBD2. The germline V gene encodes CDR1 DFQATT and CDR2 SNEGSKA (reference sequence). The CDR3 runs 15 residues. Unmatched junction bases numbered 8, after V lost 3 bases and J lost 7 bases. CDR3 in DNA: TGCAGTGCTAGGGGCCTAGCGGGGGGCCTTAATGAGCAGTTCTTC. This encodes CSARGLAGGLNEQFF.

V usage is TRBV5-1 and J usage is TRBJ2-7, with 8 nucleotides matching TRBD1. V was pared by 2 bases and J by 3 bases, with 7 bases of the junction left unmatched. Germline-derived CDR1 and CDR2 are SGHRS and YFSETQ. This CDR3 region has 15 residues. CDR3 loop: CASSFLTGAYYEQYF. The CDR3 bases are TGCGCCAGCAGCTTCCTGACAGGGGCCTACTACGAGCAGTACTTC. The whole variable domain, remainder taken from reference TRBV5-1 and TRBJ2-7, is KAGVTQTPRYLIKTRGQQVTLSCSPISGHRSVSWYQQTPGQGLQFLFEYFSETQRNKGNFPGRFSGRQFSNSRSEMNVSTLELGDSALYLCASSFLTGAYYEQYFGPGTRLTVT.

The sample holds many counts of this clonotype. V usage is TRBV2 and J usage is TRBJ2-7, with a tentative D call TRBD1 (5 bases). This CDR3 has 10 residues. Trimming took 8 bases from V and 3 from J, leaving 5 bases between them. CDR1 and CDR2 from the germline V gene are SNHLY and FYNNEI. The CDR3 DNA reads TGTGCCAGCCAGGGCTACGAGCAGTACTTC. It codes for CASQGYEQYF.

This clonotype came up a few times. The rearrangement uses TRBV4-1 and TRBJ1-1; weak D call: TRBD1 (6 bases). The germline V and J ends were trimmed by 3 bases and 11 bases, with 13 bases remaining between them. CDR3 length: 12 amino acids. Germline V gives CDR1 MGHRA, CDR2 YSYEKL. This CDR3 reads CASSHIQGGAFF. CDR3 nucleotide sequence: TGCGCCAGCAGCCATATACAGGGTGGCGCTTTCTTT.

This clonotype turned up a few times. The chain combines TRBV5-5 with TRBJ2-7, with a possible D match to TRBD1 (5 bases). CDR3 size: 16 residues. CDR1 and CDR2 from the germline V gene are SGHKS and YYEKEE (reference sequence). Trimming left V 1 base short and J 5 bases short, with 19 bases between. CDR3 sequence: CASSLWSGRVGHEQYF. The CDR3 DNA reads as TGTGCCAGCAGCTTGTGGTCGGGCAGGGTTGGTCACGAGCAGTACTTC. Full variable domain (missing parts from reference TRBV5-5 and TRBJ2-7): DAGVTQSPTHLIKTRGQQVTLRCSPISGHKSVSWYQQVLGQGPQFIFQYYEKEERGRGNFPDRFSARQFPNYSSELNVNALLLGDSALYLCASSLWSGRVGHEQYFGPGTRLTVT.